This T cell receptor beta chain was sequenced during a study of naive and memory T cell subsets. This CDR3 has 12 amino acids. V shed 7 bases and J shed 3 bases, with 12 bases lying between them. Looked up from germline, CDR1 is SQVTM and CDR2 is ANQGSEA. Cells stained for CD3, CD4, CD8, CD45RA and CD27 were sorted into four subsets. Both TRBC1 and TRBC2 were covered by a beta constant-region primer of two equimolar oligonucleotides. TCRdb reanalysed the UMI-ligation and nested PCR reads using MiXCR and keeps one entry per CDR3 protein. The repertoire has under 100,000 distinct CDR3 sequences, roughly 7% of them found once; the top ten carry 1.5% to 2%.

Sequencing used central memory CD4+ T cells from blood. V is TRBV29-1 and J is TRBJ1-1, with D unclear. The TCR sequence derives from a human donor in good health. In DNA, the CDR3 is TGCAGCGGTCAGAGGTGGGACACTGAAGCTTTCTTT. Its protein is CSGQRWDTEAFF. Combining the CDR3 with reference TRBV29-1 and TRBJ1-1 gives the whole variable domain SAVISQKPSRDICQRGTSLTIQCQVDSQVTMMFWYRQQPGQSLTLIATANQGSEATYESGFVIDKFPISRPNLTFSTLTVSNMSPEDSSIYLCSGQRWDTEAFFGQGTRLTVV.